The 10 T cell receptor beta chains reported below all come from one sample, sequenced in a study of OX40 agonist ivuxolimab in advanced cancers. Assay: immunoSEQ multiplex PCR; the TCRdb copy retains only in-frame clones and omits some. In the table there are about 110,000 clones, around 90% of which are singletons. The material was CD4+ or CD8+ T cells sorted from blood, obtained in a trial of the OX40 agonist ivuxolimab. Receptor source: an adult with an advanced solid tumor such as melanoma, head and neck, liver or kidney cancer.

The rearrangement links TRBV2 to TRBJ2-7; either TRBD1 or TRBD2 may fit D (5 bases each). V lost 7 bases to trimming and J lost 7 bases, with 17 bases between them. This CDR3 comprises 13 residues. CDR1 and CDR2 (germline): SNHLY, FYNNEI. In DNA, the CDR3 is TGTGCCAGCAAGGTGGGGCAAGGGAGTGAGCAGTACTTC. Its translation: CASKVGQGSEQYF.

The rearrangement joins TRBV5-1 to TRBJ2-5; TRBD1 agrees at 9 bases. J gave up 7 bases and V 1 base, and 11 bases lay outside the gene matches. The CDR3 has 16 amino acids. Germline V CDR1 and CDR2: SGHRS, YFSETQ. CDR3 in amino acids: CASSLPGTGREVTQYF. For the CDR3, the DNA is TGCGCCAGCAGCTTGCCCGGGACAGGGAGGGAGGTGACCCAGTACTTC.

CDR3 DNA: TGTGCCAGCAGCTACCACGGGGGGCTCCAAGAGACCCAGTACTTC. Its protein product is CASSYHGGLQETQYF. The chain couples TRBV6-5 to TRBJ2-5, with D tentatively TRBD2 (7 bases). This CDR3 spans 15 amino acids. Germline CDR1 and CDR2: MNHEY and SVGAGI. V lost 6 bases and J 1 base, leaving 15 bases between the germline ends.

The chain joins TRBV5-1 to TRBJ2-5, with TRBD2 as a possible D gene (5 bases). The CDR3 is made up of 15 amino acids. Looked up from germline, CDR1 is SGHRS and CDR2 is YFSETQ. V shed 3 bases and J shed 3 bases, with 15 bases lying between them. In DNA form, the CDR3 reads TGCGCCAGCAGCTGGACGGGATTACCTAAAGAGACCCAGTACTTC. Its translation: CASSWTGLPKETQYF.

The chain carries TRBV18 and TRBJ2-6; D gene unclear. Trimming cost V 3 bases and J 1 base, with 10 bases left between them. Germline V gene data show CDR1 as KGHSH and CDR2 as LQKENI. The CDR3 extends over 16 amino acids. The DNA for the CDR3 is TGTGCCAGCTCACCGGACGGGTTATCTGGGGCCAACGTCCTGACTTTC. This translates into CASSPDGLSGANVLTF.

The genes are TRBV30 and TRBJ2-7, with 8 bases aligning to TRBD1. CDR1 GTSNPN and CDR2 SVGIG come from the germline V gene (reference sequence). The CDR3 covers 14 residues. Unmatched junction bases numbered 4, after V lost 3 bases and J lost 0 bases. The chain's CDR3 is CAWSGTGSSYEQYF. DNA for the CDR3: TGTGCCTGGAGCGGGACAGGTAGCTCCTACGAGCAGTACTTC.

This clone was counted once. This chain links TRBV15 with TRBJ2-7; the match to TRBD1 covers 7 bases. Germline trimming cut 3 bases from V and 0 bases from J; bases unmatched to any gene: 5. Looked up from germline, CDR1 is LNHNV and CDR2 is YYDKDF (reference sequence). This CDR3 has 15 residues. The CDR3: CATSRGDSHSYEQYF. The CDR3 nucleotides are TGTGCCACCAGCAGGGGGGACAGCCACTCCTACGAGCAGTACTTC.

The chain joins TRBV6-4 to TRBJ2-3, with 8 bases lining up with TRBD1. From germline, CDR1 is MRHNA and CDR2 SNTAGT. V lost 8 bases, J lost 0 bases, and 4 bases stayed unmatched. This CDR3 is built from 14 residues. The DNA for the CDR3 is TGTGCCAGCCGACAGGGGATAAGCACAGATACGCAGTATTTT. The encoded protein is CASRQGISTDTQYF.

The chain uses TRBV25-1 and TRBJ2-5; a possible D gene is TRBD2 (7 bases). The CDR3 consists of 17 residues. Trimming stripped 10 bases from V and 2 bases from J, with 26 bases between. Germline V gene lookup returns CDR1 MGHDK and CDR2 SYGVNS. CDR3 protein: CATSEGGGHVIQETQYF. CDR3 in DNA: TGTGCCACATCCGAGGGAGGGGGTCACGTTATACAAGAGACCCAGTACTTC. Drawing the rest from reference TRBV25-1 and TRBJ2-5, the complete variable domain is EADIYQTPRYLVIGTGKKITLECSQTMGHDKMYWYQQDPGMELHLIHYSYGVNSTEKGDLSSESTVSRIRTEHFPLTLESARPSHTSQYLCATSEGGGHVIQETQYFGPGTRLLVL.

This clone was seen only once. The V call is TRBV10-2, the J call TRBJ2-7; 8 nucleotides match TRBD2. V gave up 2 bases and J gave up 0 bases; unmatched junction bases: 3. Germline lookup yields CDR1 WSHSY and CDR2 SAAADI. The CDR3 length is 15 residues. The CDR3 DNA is TGCGCCAGCAGTGAGGCGGGGGGCCTCTCCTACGAGCAGTACTTC. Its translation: CASSEAGGLSYEQYF.